This T cell receptor (beta chain) stems from a study of blood T cell repertoires in COVID-19. Turning to the study itself: Both acute and convalescent COVID-19 samples were obtained from the United States, Italy and Spain. T cells, B-cell-depleted T cells, or PBMCs provided the cDNA or gDNA that served as material.

Repertoires were generated with immunoSEQ multiplex PCR, while TCRdb's copy carries only in-frame clones and drops some. The data hold 140,000 to 150,000 clones, with 88% observed a single time. Germline V gene data show CDR1 as SGHRS and CDR2 as YFSETQ. J was trimmed by 5 bases and V by 0 bases; bases with no gene match: 1. This CDR3 has 13 residues. Those enrolled in Seattle joined during active infection and were followed longitudinally afterward. The sample was peripheral blood. This clonotype was obtained from a human donor with COVID-19, enrolled during active disease. The donor label of this sample is uncertain. The chain joins TRBV5-1 to TRBJ2-7, with 8 bases fitting TRBD1. This chain's CDR3 is CASSLGQGNEQYF. CDR3 DNA sequence: TGCGCCAGCAGCTTGGGACAGGGGAACGAGCAGTACTTC.